This entry features one T cell receptor beta chain sequence. This clone's antigen is unknown. There are no base qualities to consult, and no much larger clone falls within one base. The data stem from a study of long-term antiretroviral therapy in people with HIV (dated by TCRdb to between 2021 and 2024). The study in broad terms: Collection of the earliest samples took place about a decade ahead of the 2015 WHO recommendation for immediate ART, at a time when ART was typically delayed until CD4 counts fell. A retrospective serial study tested whether ART initiation and durable HIV suppression were associated with changes in peripheral blood TRB repertoire composition and diversity. The cohort contributed about 180 cryopreserved PBMC samples from about 33 adults with confirmed HIV infection, collected serially over a mean of 6 years (range 1-12). About 35% of the 30 participants with HIV were female. Test extractions of a monoclonal T-cell line alongside 30 or so polyclonal samples showed no cross-contamination during QIAcube processing. Paper-wide results and their limitations: The repertoire was dominated across all time points by expanded TRB clones identified before ART initiation, although this dominance was seen to fluctuate and to decrease in many PLHIV after ART. ART initiation was associated with a significant increase in TRB diversity, but diversity stayed significantly below transplant donor controls even after long-term ART. Because pre-ART samples had limited cell numbers, profiling was done on unsorted PBMC rather than on sorted CD4+ and CD8+ T cells. Samples dated from about 2004 to 2018, and the ART regimens used may be less effective than current ones. Compared with controls, HIV repertoires had narrower CDR3 length ranges, and the network structure pointed to an antigen-experienced repertoire that shifted only slightly toward naive after ART. Because PBMC availability was limited, only the TCR beta chain was sequenced, with no alpha chain pairing. Inferences about post-ART repertoire changes are limited because no data were available on ART adherence, viral resistance or therapy changes.

Sequencing of the TRB variable region was done with the immunoSEQ hsTCRB v3.0 assay at survey level resolution. The targeted TRB sequencing depth was about 35,000-55,000 T-cell genomes per sample. TRB libraries were pooled and sequenced on an Illumina MiSeq using a v3 150-cycle kit. Under the source paper's analysis protocol: Analysis of repertoires was carried out in R inside a reproducible Nextflow workflow spanning QC, data transformation and analysis. LymphoSeq2, an R package for exploring AIRR-Seq data, was used to implement the custom analyses. After excluding a handful of samples that yielded fewer than 5000 total TRB sequences, 188 HIV repertoires remained for analysis. Of the roughly 180 retained HIV repertoires, over 55 were collected before and about 130 after ART initiation. Repertoires were downsampled to 5000 TRB nucleotide sequences, and summary statistics were averaged over 100 downsampling iterations. TRB sequences were retained for analysis only if CDR3 regions of at least seven amino acids were present. Diversity was assessed using a clonality score derived from Shannon entropy and using the Gini coefficient. In the repertoire networks, any two of the top 5000 CDR3 amino acid sequences were linked whenever the two sequences differed by an edit distance of one. For TRB CDR3 amino acid sequences, antigen specificity groups and MHC restriction were predicted with GLIPH2. CDR3 amino acid sequences were matched against VDJdb and McPAS-TCR to flag known CMV, EBV, HIV or tissue antigen associations. Pre-ART, post-ART and control groups were compared with Wilcoxon signed-rank tests and Holm-Bonferroni correction. What TCRdb holds here is the immuneACCESS table cut down to in-frame rearrangements. Part of the clones is not present; checked against another copy, under half of the missing clones reflect an unresolved V gene, and the others are unexplained. V and J calls and clone size follow that table, whereas D and trimming were derived from the DNA. This sample comprises approximately 26,000 clones, 75% to 85% of them detected only once. Of the sample, 14% is held by the ten largest clones.

To be included, a participant needed at least one PBMC sample from before ART initiation plus at least two post-ART samples. All participants with HIV were treated in the United States of America. Before DNA extraction, cryopreserved samples of roughly 1-11 million PBMC were thawed and then washed. At the time of the earliest PBMC sample for each participant with HIV, ages ranged from about 20 to 55 years. Per participant, PBMC samples came from 1-4 timepoints prior to ART initiation and 2-8 timepoints following ART initiation, for a median of 7 samples. For every participant, serial HIV viral load, CD4+ T-cell count, ART history and demographic data were obtained. Genomic DNA was extracted from unsorted PBMC with a Qiagen kit on a QIAcube, processed in batches of 12 samples. Sequenced here: unsorted PBMCs, sampled 2.9 years after starting antiretroviral therapy. This clonotype was sampled from a man in his fifties or sixties with HIV.

The CDR3 loop reads CASSSLGTGGFETQYF. In nucleotides, the sequence is TGTGCCAGCAGCTCACTAGGGACAGGGGGCTTTGAGACCCAGTACTTC. The chain links TRBV5-6 with TRBJ2-5, with 12 middle bases fitting TRBD1. The germline V gene encodes CDR1 SGHDT and CDR2 YYEEEE. The CDR3, from cysteine to phenylalanine, totals 16 residues. Left in the record is the CDR3 DNA by itself, 48 bases read in frame from the first base. Compared with germline, V lacks 3 bases and J lacks 5 bases; bases without a gene match: 8.